Given below is one T cell receptor (beta chain) in context. This record comes from a study of blood T cell repertoires in COVID-19. Study-level background: Samples taken during acute and convalescent COVID-19 were collected in the United States, Italy and Spain. From T cells, B-cell-depleted T cells, or PBMCs came the material, which was cDNA or gDNA.

Original processing notes: Estimation of nucleated cell counts relied on the amplification of reference gene primers. Measured with immunoSEQ multiplex PCR; TCRdb has only the in-frame clones, and not every one. That table supplies the V and J calls and clone size; D and trimming were determined from the DNA. The profile shows about 440,000 clones, around 88% of them singletons. Germline V gene sequence: CDR1 MGHRA, CDR2 YSYEKL. Trimming took 4 bases from V and 0 from J; bases not matched to a gene: 6. The CDR3 loop spans 15 amino acids. The material sequenced was peripheral blood. The V call is TRBV4-1, the J call TRBJ2-7, with 7 bases identical to TRBD1. This sequence was found in a woman aged 25 to 39 with acute or convalescent COVID-19. The CDR3 DNA reads TGCGCCAGCAGCCCAACAGGGGTAGGCTCCTACGAGCAGTACTTC. It yields the protein CASSPTGVGSYEQYF.